Below are 6 T cell receptor beta chains sequenced from a single sample in a study of CD8 T cells in Susac syndrome. Random-hexamer reverse transcription was applied to 0.5 to 1 ug RNA. TCRdb analysed the immunoSEQ multiplex PCR reads with MiXCR anew, one entry per CDR3 protein. The data hold roughly 190,000 distinct CDR3 sequences, with 93% observed a single time. Sequenced sample: CD4+ T cells from PBMCs. The source is a human donor in good health.

The DNA for the CDR3 is TGTGCCATCCCTAAACAGGACTCTGGAAACACCATATATTTT. Amino acids: CAIPKQDSGNTIYF. The chain carries TRBV19 and TRBJ1-3; D may be TRBD1 (5 bases). The V gene lost 10 bases and the J gene lost 0 bases, with 13 bases spanning the gap. Germline V gives CDR1 LNHDA, CDR2 SQIVND (reference sequence). The CDR3 runs to 14 residues.

The J gene is TRBJ2-2, the V gene TRBV28, with a possible D match to TRBD2 (5 bases). There are 15 residues in the CDR3. The V end was cut by 1 base, the J end by 4 bases, with 10 bases between. CDR1 MDHEN and CDR2 SYDVKM come from the germline V gene. The CDR3 sequence is CASSLLARGTGELFF. DNA of the CDR3: TGTGCCAGCAGTTTATTAGCCCGGGGCACCGGGGAGCTGTTTTTT.

The chain has TRBV7-9 and TRBJ1-1; TRBD1 agrees at 8 bases. CDR1 SEHNR and CDR2 FQNEAQ come from the germline V gene (reference sequence). J was trimmed by 4 bases and V by 5 bases; bases with no gene match: 6. CDR3 length equals 14 residues. CDR3 nucleotides: TGTGCCAGCAGCCCACAACAGGGGGTCACTGAAGCTTTCTTT. Its translation is CASSPQQGVTEAFF.

The V call is TRBV6-1, the J call TRBJ2-3; D unclear. In germline, CDR1 is MNHNS, CDR2 SASEGT. CDR3 size: 14 residues. V was shortened by 9 bases and J by 6 bases, with 19 bases between the two germline ends. CDR3 nucleotide sequence: TGTGCCAGTATCGTCCGCGGCAAAGGGGATACGCAGTATTTT. Translated, it gives CASIVRGKGDTQYF.

The chain links TRBV7-9 to TRBJ1-3; 7 nucleotides agree with TRBD1. The CDR3 is made up of 16 amino acids. V was pared by 3 bases and J by 1 base, with 6 bases of the junction left unmatched. CDR1 is SEHNR and CDR2 is FQNEAQ in the germline V gene (reference sequence). The CDR3 DNA is TGTGCCAGCAGCTTTTCCCCGGGACAGTCTGGAAACACCATATATTTT. Translation gives CASSFSPGQSGNTIYF.

This chain links TRBV6-5 with TRBJ2-5; no definite D call. The length of the CDR3 is 12 residues. V shed 6 bases and J shed 1 base, with 6 bases lying between them. The germline CDR1 and CDR2 sequences are MNHEY and SVGAGI. Written as DNA, the CDR3 is TGTGCCAGCAGCCAGAGCCAAGAGACCCAGTACTTC. Protein: CASSQSQETQYF.